This T cell receptor (beta chain) appears in the sequencing data of a study of blood T cell dynamics during melanoma immunotherapy. Across the study: Standard first-line treatment here was pembrolizumab or nivolumab plus ipilimumab in metastatic melanoma.

Time point meaning: week 3, after first cycle of checkpoint inhibitor. The protocol was immunoSEQ multiplex PCR, while the TCRdb copy is restricted to in-frame clones and leaves out a portion. The sample records approximately 14,000 clones, 86% being singletons. The source is a human donor with melanoma. The sample here was blood, taken from a patient treated with checkpoint blockade.

The CDR3 loop is CASRGGGHPNEQFF. The DNA for the CDR3 is TGCGCCAGCAGGGGGGGAGGACACCCGAATGAGCAGTTCTTC. The chain carries TRBV5-1 and TRBJ2-1, with D perhaps matching TRBD2 (6 bases). The CDR3 runs 14 residues. Germline-derived CDR1 and CDR2 are SGHRS and YFSETQ. Trimming pared 5 bases from V and 7 bases from J, leaving 16 bases between.